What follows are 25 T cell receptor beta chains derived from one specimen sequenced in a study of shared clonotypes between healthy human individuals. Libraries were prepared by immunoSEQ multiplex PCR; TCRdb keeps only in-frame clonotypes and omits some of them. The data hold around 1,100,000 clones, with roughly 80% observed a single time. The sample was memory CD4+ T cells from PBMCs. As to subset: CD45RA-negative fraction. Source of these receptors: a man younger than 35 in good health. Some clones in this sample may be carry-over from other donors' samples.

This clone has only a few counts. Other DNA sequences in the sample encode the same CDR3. The CDR3 reads CASSGTNTGELFF. DNA of the CDR3: TGTGCCAGCAGCGGGACTAACACCGGGGAGCTGTTTTTT. This chain joins TRBV6-1 and TRBJ2-2; a weak D match, TRBD2 (6 bases). V shed 6 bases and J shed 2 bases, with 7 bases lying between them. The germline gives CDR1 MNHNS, CDR2 SASEGT. CDR3 length: 13 amino acids.

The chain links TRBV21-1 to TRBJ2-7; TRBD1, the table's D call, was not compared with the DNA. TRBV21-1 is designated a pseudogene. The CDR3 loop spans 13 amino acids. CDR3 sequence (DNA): TGTGCCAGCAGCAAAATTGCCCCCAGTGAGCAGTACTTC. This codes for CASSKIAPSEQYF.

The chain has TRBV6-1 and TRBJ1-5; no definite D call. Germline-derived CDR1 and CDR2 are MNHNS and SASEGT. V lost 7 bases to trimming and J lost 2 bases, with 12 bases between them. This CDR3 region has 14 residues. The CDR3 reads CASMGILGNQPQHF. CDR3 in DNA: TGTGCCAGCATGGGCATCCTGGGCAATCAGCCCCAGCATTTT.

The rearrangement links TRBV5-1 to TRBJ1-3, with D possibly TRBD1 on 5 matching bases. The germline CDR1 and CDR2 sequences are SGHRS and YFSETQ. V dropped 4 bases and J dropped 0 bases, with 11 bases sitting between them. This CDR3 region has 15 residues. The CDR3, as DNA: TGCGCCAGCAGCGACCGCGGGGGCTCTGGAAACACCATATATTTT. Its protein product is CASSDRGGSGNTIYF. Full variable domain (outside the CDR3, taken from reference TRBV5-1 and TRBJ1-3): KAGVTQTPRYLIKTRGQQVTLSCSPISGHRSVSWYQQTPGQGLQFLFEYFSETQRNKGNFPGRFSGRQFSNSRSEMNVSTLELGDSALYLCASSDRGGSGNTIYFGEGSWLTVV.

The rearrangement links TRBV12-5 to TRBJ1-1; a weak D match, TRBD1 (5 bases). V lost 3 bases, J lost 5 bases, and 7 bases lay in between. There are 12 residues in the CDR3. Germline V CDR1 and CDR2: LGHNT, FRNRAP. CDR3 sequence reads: CASGLGDTEAFF. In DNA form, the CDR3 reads TGTGCTAGTGGTTTAGGGGATACTGAAGCTTTCTTT.

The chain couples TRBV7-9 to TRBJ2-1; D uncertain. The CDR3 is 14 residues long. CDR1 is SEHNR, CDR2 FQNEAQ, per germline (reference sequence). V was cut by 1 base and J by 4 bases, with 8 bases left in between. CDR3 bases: TGTGCCAGCAGCTTAGAGCCGGATTACAATGAGCAGTTCTTC. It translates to CASSLEPDYNEQFF.

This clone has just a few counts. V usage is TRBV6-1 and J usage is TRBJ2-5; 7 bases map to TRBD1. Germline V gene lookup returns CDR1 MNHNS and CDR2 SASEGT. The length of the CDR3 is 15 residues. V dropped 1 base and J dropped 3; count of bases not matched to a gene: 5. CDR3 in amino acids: CASSEGPTGEETQYF. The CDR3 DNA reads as TGTGCCAGCAGTGAAGGGCCAACAGGGGAAGAGACCCAGTACTTC.

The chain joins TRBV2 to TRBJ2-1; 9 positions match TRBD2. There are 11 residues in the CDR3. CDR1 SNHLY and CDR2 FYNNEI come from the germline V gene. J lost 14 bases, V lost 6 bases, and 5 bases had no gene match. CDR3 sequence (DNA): TGTGCCAGCAGAACAGGGACTAGCAAGTTCTTC. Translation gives CASRTGTSKFF.

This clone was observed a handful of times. The CDR3 is CSVEVRGTVVTEAFF. CDR3 sequence (DNA): TGCAGCGTTGAAGTCCGGGGGACAGTTGTCACTGAAGCTTTCTTT. The gene calls are TRBV29-1 and TRBJ1-1; 7 bases fit TRBD1. The CDR3 has 15 residues. Trimming removed 1 base from V and 4 bases from J; junction bases left unmatched: 9. Germline V gene data show CDR1 as SQVTM and CDR2 as ANQGSEA.

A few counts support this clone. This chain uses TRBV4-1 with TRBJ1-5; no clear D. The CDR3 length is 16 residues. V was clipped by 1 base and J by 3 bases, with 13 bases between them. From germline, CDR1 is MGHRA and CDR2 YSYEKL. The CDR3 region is CASSQAPNRANQPQHF. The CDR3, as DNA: TGCGCCAGCAGCCAAGCCCCCAATAGGGCCAATCAGCCCCAGCATTTT.

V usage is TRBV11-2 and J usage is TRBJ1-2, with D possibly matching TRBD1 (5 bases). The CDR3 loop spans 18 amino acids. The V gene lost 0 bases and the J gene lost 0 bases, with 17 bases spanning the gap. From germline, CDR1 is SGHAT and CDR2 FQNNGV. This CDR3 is CASSLDEMGEIANYGYTF. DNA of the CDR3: TGTGCCAGCAGCTTAGATGAGATGGGGGAAATAGCTAACTATGGCTACACCTTC.

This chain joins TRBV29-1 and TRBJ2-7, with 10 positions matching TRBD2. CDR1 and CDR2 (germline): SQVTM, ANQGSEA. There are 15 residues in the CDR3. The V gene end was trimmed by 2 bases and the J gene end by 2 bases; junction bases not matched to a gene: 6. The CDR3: CSVESTSGKAYEQYF. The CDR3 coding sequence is TGCAGCGTTGAATCTACTAGCGGGAAGGCCTACGAGCAGTACTTC.

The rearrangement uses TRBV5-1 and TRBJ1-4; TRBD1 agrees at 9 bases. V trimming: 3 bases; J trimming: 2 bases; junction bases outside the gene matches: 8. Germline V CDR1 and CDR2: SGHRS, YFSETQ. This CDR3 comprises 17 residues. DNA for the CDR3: TGCGCCAGCAGCTCTCGAGGACAGGGGTGGACTAATGAAAAACTGTTTTTT. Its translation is CASSSRGQGWTNEKLFF.

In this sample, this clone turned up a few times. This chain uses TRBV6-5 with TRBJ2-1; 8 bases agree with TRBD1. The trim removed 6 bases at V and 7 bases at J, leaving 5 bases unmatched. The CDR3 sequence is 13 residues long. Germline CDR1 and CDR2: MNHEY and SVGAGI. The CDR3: CASSPRTGNEQFF. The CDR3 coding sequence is TGTGCCAGCAGCCCCAGGACAGGGAATGAGCAGTTCTTC.

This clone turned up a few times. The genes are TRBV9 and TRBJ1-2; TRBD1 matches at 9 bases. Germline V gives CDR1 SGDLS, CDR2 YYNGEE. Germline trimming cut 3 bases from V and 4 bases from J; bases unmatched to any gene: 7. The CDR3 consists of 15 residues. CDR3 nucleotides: TGTGCCAGCAGCGCCCGGGGGGGACAGGGCTATGGCTACACCTTC. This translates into CASSARGGQGYGYTF.

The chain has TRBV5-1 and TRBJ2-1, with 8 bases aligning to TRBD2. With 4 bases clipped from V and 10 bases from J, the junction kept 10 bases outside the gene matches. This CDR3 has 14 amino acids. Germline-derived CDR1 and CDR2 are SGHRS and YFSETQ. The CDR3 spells CASSPEGLVGEQFF. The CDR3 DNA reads TGCGCCAGCAGCCCGGAGGGACTAGTGGGGGAGCAGTTCTTC.

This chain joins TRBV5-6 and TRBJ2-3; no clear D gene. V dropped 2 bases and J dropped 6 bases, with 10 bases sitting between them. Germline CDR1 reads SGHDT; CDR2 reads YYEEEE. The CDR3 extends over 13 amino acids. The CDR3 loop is CASSLYHGDTQYF. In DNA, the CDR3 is TGTGCCAGCAGCTTATATCACGGGGATACGCAGTATTTT.

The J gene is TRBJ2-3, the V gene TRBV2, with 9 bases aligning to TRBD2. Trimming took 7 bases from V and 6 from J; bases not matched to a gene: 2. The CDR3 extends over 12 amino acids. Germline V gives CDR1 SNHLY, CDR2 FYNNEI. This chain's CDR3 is CASNLAGDTQYF. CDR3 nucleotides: TGTGCCAGCAATCTAGCGGGGGATACGCAGTATTTT.

The CDR3 protein is CASSAQRGSYNEQFF. CDR3 DNA sequence: TGTGCCAGCAGCGCCCAGCGGGGATCCTACAATGAGCAGTTCTTC. V and J are TRBV7-3 and TRBJ2-1, with 7 bases that match TRBD2. The CDR3 consists of 15 residues. The V and J ends lost 5 bases and 1 base, in that order; junction bases with no gene match: 5. The germline V gene has CDR1 SGHTA and CDR2 FQGTGA.

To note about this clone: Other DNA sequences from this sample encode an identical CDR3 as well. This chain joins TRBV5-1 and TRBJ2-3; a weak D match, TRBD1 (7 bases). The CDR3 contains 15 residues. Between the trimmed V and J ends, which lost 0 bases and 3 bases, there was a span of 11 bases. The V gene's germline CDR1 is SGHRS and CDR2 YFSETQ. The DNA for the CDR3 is TGCGCCAGCAGCTTGGGACAGGGAGGAACAGATACGCAGTATTTT. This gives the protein CASSLGQGGTDTQYF.

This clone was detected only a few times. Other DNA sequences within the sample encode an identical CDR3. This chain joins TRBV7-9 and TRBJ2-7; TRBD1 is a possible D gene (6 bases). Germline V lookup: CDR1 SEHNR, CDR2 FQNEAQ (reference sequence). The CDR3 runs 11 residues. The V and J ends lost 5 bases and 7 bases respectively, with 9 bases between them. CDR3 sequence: CASSLQGEQYF. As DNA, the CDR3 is TGTGCCAGCAGCCTACAGGGAGAGCAGTACTTC.

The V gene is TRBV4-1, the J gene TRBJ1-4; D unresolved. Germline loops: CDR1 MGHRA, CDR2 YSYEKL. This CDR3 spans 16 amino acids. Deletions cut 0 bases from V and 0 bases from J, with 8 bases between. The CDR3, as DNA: TGCGCCAGCAGCCAAGAGTCCCGTGCAACTAATGAAAAACTGTTTTTT. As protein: CASSQESRATNEKLFF.

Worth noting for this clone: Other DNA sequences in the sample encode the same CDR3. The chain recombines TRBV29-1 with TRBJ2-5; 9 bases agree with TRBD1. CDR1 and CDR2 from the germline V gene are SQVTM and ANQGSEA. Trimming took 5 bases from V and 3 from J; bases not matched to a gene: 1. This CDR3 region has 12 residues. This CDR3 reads CSVRTGEETQYF. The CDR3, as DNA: TGCAGCGTTAGGACAGGGGAAGAGACCCAGTACTTC. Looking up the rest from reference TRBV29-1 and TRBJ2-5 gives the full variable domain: SAVISQKPSRDICQRGTSLTIQCQVDSQVTMMFWYRQQPGQSLTLIATANQGSEATYESGFVIDKFPISRPNLTFSTLTVSNMSPEDSSIYLCSVRTGEETQYFGPGTRLLVL.

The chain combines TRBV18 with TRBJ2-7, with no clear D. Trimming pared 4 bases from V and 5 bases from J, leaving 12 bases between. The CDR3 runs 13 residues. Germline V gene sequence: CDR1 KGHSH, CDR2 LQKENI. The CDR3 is CASSLQQLDEQYF. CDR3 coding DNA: TGTGCCAGCTCACTCCAACAGCTCGACGAGCAGTACTTC. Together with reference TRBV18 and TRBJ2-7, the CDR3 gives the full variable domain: NAGVMQNPRHLVRRRGQEARLRCSPMKGHSHVYWYRQLPEEGLKFMVYLQKENIIDESGMPKERFSAEFPKEGPSILRIQQVVRGDSAAYFCASSLQQLDEQYFGPGTRLTVT.

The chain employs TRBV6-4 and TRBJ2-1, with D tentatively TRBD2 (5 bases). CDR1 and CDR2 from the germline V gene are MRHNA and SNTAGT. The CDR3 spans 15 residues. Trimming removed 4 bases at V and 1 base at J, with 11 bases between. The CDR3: CASSVELGSYNEQFF. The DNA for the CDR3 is TGTGCCAGCAGTGTAGAACTAGGATCCTACAATGAGCAGTTCTTC.